This is a list of T cell receptor beta chains from one sample in a study of T cell repertoires in cytomegalovirus infection. What these receptors recognize is not known. One entry per CDR3 protein results from TCRdb running MiXCR on the reads. Among some 920,000 distinct CDR3 sequences, around 31% were seen once, and the ten largest hold about 14%. Sample: cultured CD8+ T cells from PBMCs, taken from culture after CMV antigen stimulation. These receptors were obtained from a human donor in good health (CMV status not recorded). Some clones in this sample may be carry-over from other donors' samples. CDR3s include the opening cysteine and the closing phenylalanine or tryptophan. Each record gives: CDR3 length, D gene, V gene, J gene, clone size, CDR3 protein, CDR3 DNA. The D gene is left open where the match is weak. Clone size is shown for a subset of rows, as once, few, many or a class of expanded clone.

>17|.|TRBV12-3/TRBV12-4|TRBJ2-3|many
CASSFPGHLPATDTQYF
TGTGCCAGCAGTTTCCCCGGACATTTACCCGCCACAGATACGCAGTATTTT
>15|.|TRBV5-4|TRBJ2-6|few
CAILGGQAGANVLTF
TGTGCCATCTTGGGGGGTCAAGCTGGGGCCAACGTCCTGACTTTC
>14|TRBD2|TRBV5-1|TRBJ2-7|.
CASSVKAGGLEQYF
TGCGCCAGCAGCGTTAAAGCGGGGGGGCTTGAGCAGTACTTC
>14|.|TRBV7-9|TRBJ1-4|.
CASSLKASNEKLFF
TGTGCCAGCAGCCTAAAGGCTTCTAATGAAAAACTGTTTTTT
>15|.|TRBV11-3|TRBJ2-2|few
CASSSREGGAGELFF
TGTGCCAGCAGCTCGCGTGAGGGGGGCGCCGGGGAGCTGTTTTTT
>14|TRBD2|TRBV7-2|TRBJ2-3|many
CASSPSGGAEDRYF
TGTGCCAGCAGCCCTAGCGGGGGGGCCGAAGATCGGTATTTT
>13|.|TRBV7-6|TRBJ1-5|few
CASSLESSQPQHF
TGTGCCAGCAGCTTAGAAAGTAGTCAGCCCCAGCATTTT
>16|TRBD1|TRBV14|TRBJ1-2|.
CASSQERKGQVYGYTF
TGTGCCAGCAGCCAAGAACGGAAGGGACAGGTGTATGGCTACACCTTC
>18|.|TRBV20-1|TRBJ2-4|few
CSARDLFLDNSAKNIQYF
TGCAGTGCTAGAGATTTGTTCCTGGACAACTCGGCCAAAAACATTCAGTACTTC
>14|.|TRBV27|TRBJ2-3|.
CASSPEQWADTQYF
TGTGCCAGCAGTCCAGAGCAGTGGGCAGATACGCAGTATTTT
>16|.|TRBV27|TRBJ1-6|.
CASSLGSHGTNSPLHF
TGTGCCAGCAGTTTGGGATCCCACGGGACTAATTCACCCCTCCACTTT
>14|TRBD2|TRBV7-2|TRBJ2-1|many
CASSSLAGLDEQFF
TGTGCCAGCAGCTCCCTAGCGGGTCTCGATGAGCAGTTCTTC
>16|TRBD1|TRBV27|TRBJ2-1|few
CASRATGVSSYNEQFF
TGTGCCAGCAGGGCGACAGGGGTCAGCTCCTACAATGAGCAGTTCTTC
>13|.|TRBV6-5|TRBJ1-2|.
CASSPYSYGGYTF
TGTGCCAGCAGTCCATATTCCTACGGTGGCTACACCTTC
>14|.|TRBV24-1|TRBJ1-1|.
CATSDPDKNTEAFF
TGTGCCACCAGTGACCCCGACAAGAACACTGAAGCTTTCTTT
>16|.|TRBV6-1|TRBJ1-1|few
CASSALDREFDSVAFF
TGTGCCAGCAGTGCCTTGGACAGAGAATTTGATTCAGTGGCTTTCTTT
>18|TRBD2|TRBV12-3/TRBV12-4|TRBJ2-3|many
CASSFFPSGGVSTDTQYF
TGTGCCAGCAGTTTCTTCCCTAGCGGGGGGGTTAGCACAGATACGCAGTATTTT
>12|.|TRBV20-1|TRBJ2-5|few
CSASEGQETQYF
TGCAGTGCATCCGAAGGCCAAGAGACCCAGTACTTC
>13|.|TRBV10-3|TRBJ2-6|few
CAIWVPGANVLTF
TGTGCCATCTGGGTCCCTGGGGCCAACGTCCTGACTTTC
>11|.|TRBV7-2|TRBJ2-7|many
CASRGTYEQYF
TGTGCCAGCAGAGGGACCTACGAGCAGTACTTC
>15|.|TRBV6-6|TRBJ1-6|few
CASIMGWGGDSPLHF
TGTGCCAGCATCATGGGATGGGGGGGTGATTCACCCCTCCACTTT
>15|TRBD2|TRBV12-3/TRBV12-4|TRBJ2-1|many
CATSGGGENYNEQFF
TGTGCCACTTCCGGCGGGGGGGAAAATTACAATGAGCAGTTCTTC
>14|TRBD1|TRBV2|TRBJ1-4|few
CASRGQATNEKLFF
TGTGCCAGCAGAGGACAGGCAACTAATGAAAAACTGTTTTTT
>14|.|TRBV11-1|TRBJ1-1|few
CAVGGEQMNTEAFF
TGCGCCGTAGGAGGGGAGCAGATGAACACTGAAGCTTTCTTT
>13|.|TRBV19|TRBJ1-2|many
CASNYGTDYGYTF
TGTGCCAGTAATTATGGCACAGACTATGGCTACACCTTC
>17|.|TRBV4-1|TRBJ2-3|.
CASSQVRGRTSTDTQYF
TGCGCCAGCAGCCAGGTTCGAGGGCGGACTAGCACAGATACGCAGTATTTT
>11|.|TRBV7-2|TRBJ1-1|.
CASWEGTEAFF
TGTGCCAGCTGGGAGGGGACTGAAGCTTTCTTT
>15|.|TRBV5-5|TRBJ2-5|.
CASSLFTVYQETQYF
TGTGCCAGCAGCTTGTTTACCGTCTACCAAGAGACCCAGTACTTC
>16|TRBD2|TRBV27|TRBJ2-1|few
CASSKSSGGAYNEQFF
TGTGCCAGCAGTAAGTCTAGCGGGGGGGCTTACAATGAGCAGTTCTTC
>12|.|TRBV6-5|TRBJ1-1|few
CASTTGSTEAFF
TGTGCCAGCACCACAGGGTCCACTGAAGCTTTCTTT
>16|TRBD1|TRBV7-4|TRBJ1-1|.
CASSLTGGRGDTEAFF
TGTGCCAGCAGCCTCACAGGGGGGCGCGGGGACACTGAAGCTTTCTTT
>13|.|TRBV12-3/TRBV12-4|TRBJ2-2|few
CASTIRSTGELFF
TGTGCCAGCACAATCAGAAGCACCGGGGAGCTGTTTTTT
>20|TRBD2|TRBV6-5|TRBJ2-2|.
CASSYPRTSGEIKNTGELFF
TGTGCCAGCAGTTACCCTCGGACTAGCGGGGAGATAAAGAACACCGGGGAGCTGTTTTTT
>14|.|TRBV6-1|TRBJ2-1|many
CASSDRTNDNEQFF
TGTGCCAGCAGTGACAGGACGAACGACAATGAGCAGTTCTTC